These T cell receptor beta chains were read from a single sample in a study of CD8 T cells in Susac syndrome. Each CDR3 protein is one row after TCRdb ran MiXCR on the immunoSEQ multiplex PCR reads. The profile shows approximately 110,000 distinct CDR3 sequences, 90% to 98% of them singletons. Sequences were obtained from CD4+ T cells from PBMCs. The source is a human donor in good health. CDR3s include the opening cysteine and the closing phenylalanine or tryptophan. The order of the fields is clone size, J gene, D gene, V gene, CDR3 protein, CDR3 DNA. A D gene is named only where the DNA matches it firmly. Rows may omit the clone size; those that give it use once, few, many or a size class.

once	TRBJ2-5	TRBD2	TRBV10-3	CAINPGGRQETQYF	TGTGCCATCAACCCGGGGGGGCGCCAAGAGACCCAGTACTTC
-	TRBJ2-7	TRBD2	TRBV12-3/TRBV12-4	CASSPATSRGETSIYEQYF	TGTGCCAGCAGTCCCGCGACTAGCAGAGGGGAGACCTCAATATACGAGCAGTACTTC
-	TRBJ2-6	TRBD2	TRBV12-3/TRBV12-4	CASRPLAGGREANVLTF	TGTGCCAGCCGGCCTCTAGCGGGGGGGCGGGAGGCCAACGTCCTGACTTTC
-	TRBJ1-2	-	TRBV18	CASSPVGQNGYTF	TGTGCCAGCTCACCAGTCGGACAGAACGGCTACACCTTC
-	TRBJ2-7	-	TRBV25-1	CASSEYIRTGGSEQYF	TGTGCCAGCAGTGAATATATCCGGACAGGAGGGTCCGAGCAGTACTTC
-	TRBJ2-5	TRBD1	TRBV18	CASSPPVGQGQVTQYF	TGTGCCAGCTCACCCCCGGTTGGACAGGGACAAGTGACCCAGTACTTC
-	TRBJ2-7	TRBD2	TRBV7-2	CASSLAQAGSYEQYF	TGTGCCAGCAGCCTGGCCCAAGCGGGATCCTACGAGCAGTACTTC
-	TRBJ1-2	-	TRBV3-1	CASSQDRRQRNF	TGTGCCAGCAGCCAAGATCGTCGACAACGGAACTTC
-	TRBJ2-5	-	TRBV6-5	CASSYSNPPQETQYF	TGTGCCAGCAGTTACTCGAACCCTCCCCAAGAGACCCAGTACTTC
-	TRBJ2-1	TRBD2	TRBV11-1	CASSHRQRGQGWEQFF	TGTGCCAGCAGCCACAGGCAGCGGGGTCAAGGTTGGGAGCAGTTCTTC
-	TRBJ2-5	TRBD2	TRBV7-8	CASSFTSGDFRETQYF	TGTGCCAGCAGCTTTACTAGCGGGGATTTTAGGGAGACCCAGTACTTC
-	TRBJ2-7	-	TRBV20-1	CSASFPGRFYEQYF	TGCAGTGCTAGCTTCCCAGGGAGATTCTACGAGCAGTACTTC
-	TRBJ1-1	-	TRBV27	CASSSSGAPNTEAFF	TGTGCCAGCAGTTCATCAGGGGCCCCGAACACTGAAGCTTTCTTT
-	TRBJ2-1	-	TRBV19	CASSIRAYNEQFF	TGTGCCAGTAGTATTAGGGCCTACAATGAGCAGTTCTTC
-	TRBJ1-6	TRBD1	TRBV18	CASSSTPTGNSPLHF	TGTGCCAGCTCATCCACACCGACAGGGAATTCACCCCTCCACTTT
-	TRBJ2-7	-	TRBV6-2/TRBV6-3	CASSYGEHSPRGMDEQYF	TGTGCCAGCAGTTACGGGGAACACTCTCCTAGGGGAATGGACGAGCAGTACTTC
-	TRBJ1-1	-	TRBV25-1	CACTGYTEAFF	TGTGCCTGTACAGGGTACACTGAAGCTTTCTTT
-	TRBJ2-1	-	TRBV12-3/TRBV12-4	CASNRQASPYYNEQFF	TGTGCCAGCAACCGACAGGCTTCACCTTACTACAATGAGCAGTTCTTC
-	TRBJ2-3	TRBD2	TRBV5-4	CASSSRGITDTQYF	TGTGCCAGCAGCTCGCGGGGGATCACAGATACGCAGTATTTT
-	TRBJ2-7	-	TRBV5-1	CASSLEFLRYEQYF	TGCGCCAGCAGCTTGGAGTTTCTGCGATACGAGCAGTACTTC
-	TRBJ2-7	-	TRBV7-9	CASSLASRRGEQYF	TGTGCCAGCAGCTTAGCTAGTAGGAGGGGCGAGCAGTACTTC
once	TRBJ2-5	-	TRBV9	CASGPDWRTQYF	TGTGCCAGCGGGCCCGACTGGCGGACCCAGTACTTC
-	TRBJ2-5	-	TRBV20-1	CSAGELGGAVETQYF	TGCAGTGCTGGAGAACTGGGGGGGGCCGTGGAGACCCAGTACTTC
-	TRBJ2-1	TRBD2	TRBV5-1	CASTFSGNRKGEQFF	TGCGCCAGCACTTTTAGCGGGAATCGGAAAGGCGAGCAGTTCTTC
-	TRBJ2-1	TRBD1	TRBV20-1	CSASGTVFGNEQFF	TGCAGTGCTAGCGGGACAGTGTTTGGCAATGAGCAGTTCTTC
once	TRBJ2-3	-	TRBV29-1	CSLGLVGADTQYF	TGCAGCCTCGGACTGGTTGGGGCAGATACGCAGTATTTT
once	TRBJ2-1	TRBD2	TRBV5-1	CASTLSKLAGTNEQFF	TGCGCCAGCACCCTTAGTAAGCTAGCGGGGACGAATGAGCAGTTCTTC
-	TRBJ2-2	-	TRBV4-3	CASSQAWGAGEAGELFF	TGCGCCAGCAGCCAAGCCTGGGGGGCGGGAGAGGCCGGGGAGCTGTTTTTT
-	TRBJ2-1	-	TRBV12-3/TRBV12-4	CASSLQGPRTNEQFF	TGTGCCAGCAGTTTACAGGGTCCGAGAACCAATGAGCAGTTCTTC
-	TRBJ2-4	-	TRBV24-1	CATSDSTGAKNIQYF	TGTGCCACCAGTGATTCCACAGGGGCCAAAAACATTCAGTACTTC
-	TRBJ2-4	TRBD1	TRBV19	CASTDRALAKNIQYF	TGTGCCAGCACAGACAGGGCCCTAGCCAAAAACATTCAGTACTTC
-	TRBJ1-5	-	TRBV7-2	CASSLGDSNQPQHF	TGTGCCAGCAGCTTAGGGGATAGCAATCAGCCCCAGCATTTT
-	TRBJ1-1	TRBD1	TRBV7-3	CASSPRQGNTEAFF	TGTGCCAGCAGCCCCCGACAGGGGAACACTGAAGCTTTCTTT
-	TRBJ2-1	-	TRBV7-3	CASSSTFGGYNEQFF	TGTGCCAGCAGCTCCACCTTTGGGGGTTACAATGAGCAGTTCTTC
once	TRBJ1-5	-	TRBV30	CAWSHRGNQPQHF	TGTGCCTGGAGTCACAGGGGCAATCAGCCCCAGCATTTT
-	TRBJ2-1	TRBD2	TRBV9	CASSPPGGGPYNEQFF	TGTGCCAGCAGCCCTCCGGGGGGGGGCCCGTACAATGAGCAGTTCTTC
-	TRBJ1-5	TRBD1	TRBV6-5	CASRRGPGNQPQHF	TGTGCCAGCAGGAGGGGGCCGGGCAATCAGCCCCAGCATTTT
-	TRBJ2-3	-	TRBV29-1	CSAAVGGERDTQYF	TGCAGCGCCGCGGTTGGGGGAGAGAGAGATACGCAGTATTTT
-	TRBJ1-1	-	TRBV2	CASSDRGGNTEAFF	TGTGCCAGCAGTGATAGGGGGGGTAACACTGAAGCTTTCTTT
-	TRBJ1-4	-	TRBV30	CAWSGRTATNEKLFF	TGTGCCTGGAGTGGTCGGACTGCAACTAATGAAAAACTGTTTTTT
-	TRBJ2-1	-	TRBV6-6	CASRADSLSYNEQFF	TGTGCCAGCAGGGCCGACAGTCTCTCCTACAATGAGCAGTTCTTC
-	TRBJ2-3	-	TRBV7-2	CASYRASPGDTQYF	TGTGCCAGCTACAGGGCCAGCCCTGGGGATACGCAGTATTTT